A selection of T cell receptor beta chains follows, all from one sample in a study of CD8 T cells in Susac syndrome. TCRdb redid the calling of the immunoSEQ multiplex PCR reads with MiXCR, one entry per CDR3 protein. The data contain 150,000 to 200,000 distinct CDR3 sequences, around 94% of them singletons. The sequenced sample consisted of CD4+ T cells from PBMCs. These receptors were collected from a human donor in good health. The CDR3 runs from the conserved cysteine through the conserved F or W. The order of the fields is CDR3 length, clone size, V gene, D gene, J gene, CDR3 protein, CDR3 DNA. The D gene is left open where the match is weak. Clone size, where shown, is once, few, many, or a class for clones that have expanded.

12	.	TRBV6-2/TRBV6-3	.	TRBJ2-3	CASRVGGAAQYF	TGTGCCAGCAGAGTTGGTGGGGCGGCGCAGTATTTT
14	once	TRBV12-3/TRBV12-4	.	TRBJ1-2	CASSPLGGFYGYTF	TGTGCCAGCAGTCCCCTTGGGGGGTTCTATGGCTACACCTTC
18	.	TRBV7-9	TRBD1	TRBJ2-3	CASSATSTGRSFADTQYF	TGTGCCAGCAGCGCAACGTCGACAGGGCGGTCGTTTGCAGATACGCAGTATTTT
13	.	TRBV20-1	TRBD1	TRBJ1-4	CSAPGTGEEKLFF	TGCAGTGCCCCCGGGACAGGGGAGGAAAAACTGTTTTTT
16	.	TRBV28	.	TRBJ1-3	CASSSQQGSSGNTIYF	TGTGCCAGCAGTTCTCAACAGGGATCTTCTGGAAACACCATATATTTT
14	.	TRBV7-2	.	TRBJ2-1	CASSHRLATGEQFF	TGTGCCAGCAGCCACCGGCTGGCCACCGGTGAGCAGTTCTTC
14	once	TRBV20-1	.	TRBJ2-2	CSAPTPEATGELFF	TGCAGTGCCCCGACCCCAGAGGCCACCGGGGAGCTGTTTTTT
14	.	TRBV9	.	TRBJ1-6	CASSVRQVNSPLHF	TGTGCCAGCAGCGTCAGACAGGTTAATTCACCCCTCCACTTT
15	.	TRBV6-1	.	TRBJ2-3	CASSPKLVSTDTQYF	TGTGCCAGCAGTCCGAAGTTAGTGAGCACAGATACGCAGTATTTT
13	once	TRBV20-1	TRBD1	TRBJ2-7	CSASDRGTYEQYF	TGCAGTGCTTCGGACAGGGGGACCTACGAGCAGTACTTC
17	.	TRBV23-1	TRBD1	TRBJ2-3	CASSRPTGTGKTDTQYF	TGCGCCAGCAGTCGCCCTACCGGGACAGGCAAAACGGATACGCAGTATTTT
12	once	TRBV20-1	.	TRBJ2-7	CSASGFTREQYF	TGCAGTGCTAGCGGGTTCACGCGCGAGCAGTACTTC
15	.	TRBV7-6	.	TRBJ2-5	CASVVGQHEQETQYF	TGTGCCAGCGTTGTGGGGCAGCACGAACAAGAGACCCAGTACTTC
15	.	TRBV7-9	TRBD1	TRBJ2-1	CASSPQGTGGTEQFF	TGTGCCAGCAGCCCCCAAGGGACAGGGGGCACTGAGCAGTTCTTC
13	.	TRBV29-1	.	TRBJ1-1	CSVHGQRNTEAFF	TGCAGCGTCCACGGACAGAGGAACACTGAAGCTTTCTTT
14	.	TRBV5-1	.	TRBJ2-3	CASSLAKPSDTQYF	TGCGCCAGCAGCTTGGCCAAACCCTCCGATACGCAGTATTTT
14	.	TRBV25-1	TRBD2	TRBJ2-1	CASSAASGVGEQFF	TGTGCCAGCAGTGCGGCTAGCGGGGTGGGGGAGCAGTTCTTC
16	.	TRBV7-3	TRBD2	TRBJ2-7	CASSYEGLADSYEQYF	TGTGCCAGCAGCTATGAGGGACTAGCGGACTCCTACGAGCAGTACTTC
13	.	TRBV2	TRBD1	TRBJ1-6	CASSVDRDSPLHF	TGTGCCAGCAGTGTGGACAGGGATTCACCCCTCCACTTT
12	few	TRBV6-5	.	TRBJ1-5	CASSSPGQPQHF	TGTGCCAGCAGTTCCCCTGGTCAGCCCCAGCATTTT
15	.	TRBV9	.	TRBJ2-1	CASSVVGGLYNEQFF	TGTGCCAGCAGCGTAGTCGGGGGCCTCTACAATGAGCAGTTCTTC
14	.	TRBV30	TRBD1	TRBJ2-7	CAWSGQGLVYEQYF	TGTGCCTGGAGCGGACAGGGGCTCGTTTACGAGCAGTACTTC
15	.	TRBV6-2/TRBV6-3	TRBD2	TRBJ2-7	CASSLSGGPTYEQYF	TGTGCCAGCAGCCTTAGCGGGGGACCTACCTACGAGCAGTACTTC
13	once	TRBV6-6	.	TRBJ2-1	CAAQGTFNNEQFF	TGTGCCGCTCAAGGTACATTCAACAATGAGCAGTTCTTC
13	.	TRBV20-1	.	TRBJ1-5	CSASSDSNQPQHF	TGCAGTGCTTCCTCGGACAGCAATCAGCCCCAGCATTTT
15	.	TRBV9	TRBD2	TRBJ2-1	CASSVGGGTYNEQFF	TGTGCCAGCAGCGTAGGCGGGGGGACGTACAATGAGCAGTTCTTC
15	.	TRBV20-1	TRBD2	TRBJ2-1	CSARVPGLVGNEQFF	TGCAGTGCTAGGGTACCGGGACTAGTCGGTAATGAGCAGTTCTTC
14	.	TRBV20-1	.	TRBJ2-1	CSALRGSPYNEQFF	TGCAGTGCACTCCGGGGGTCCCCCTACAATGAGCAGTTCTTC